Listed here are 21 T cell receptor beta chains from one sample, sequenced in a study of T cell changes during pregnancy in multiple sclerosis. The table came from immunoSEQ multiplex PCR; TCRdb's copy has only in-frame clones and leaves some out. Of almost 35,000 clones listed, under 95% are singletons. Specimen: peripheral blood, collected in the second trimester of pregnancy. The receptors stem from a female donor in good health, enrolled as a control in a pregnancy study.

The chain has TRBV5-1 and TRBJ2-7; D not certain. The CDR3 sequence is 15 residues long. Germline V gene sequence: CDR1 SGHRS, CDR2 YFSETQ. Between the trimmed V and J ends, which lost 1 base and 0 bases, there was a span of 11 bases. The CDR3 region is CASSLNSMSSYEQYF. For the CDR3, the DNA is TGCGCCAGCAGCTTGAACAGCATGAGCTCCTACGAGCAGTACTTC. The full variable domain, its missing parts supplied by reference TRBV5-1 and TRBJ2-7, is KAGVTQTPRYLIKTRGQQVTLSCSPISGHRSVSWYQQTPGQGLQFLFEYFSETQRNKGNFPGRFSGRQFSNSRSEMNVSTLELGDSALYLCASSLNSMSSYEQYFGPGTRLTVT.

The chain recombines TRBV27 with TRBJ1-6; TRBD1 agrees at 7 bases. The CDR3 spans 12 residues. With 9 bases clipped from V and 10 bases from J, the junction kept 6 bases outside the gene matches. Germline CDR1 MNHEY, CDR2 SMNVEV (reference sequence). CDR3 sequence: CASRDRGSPLHF. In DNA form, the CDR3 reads TGTGCCAGTAGGGACAGAGGGTCACCCCTCCACTTT.

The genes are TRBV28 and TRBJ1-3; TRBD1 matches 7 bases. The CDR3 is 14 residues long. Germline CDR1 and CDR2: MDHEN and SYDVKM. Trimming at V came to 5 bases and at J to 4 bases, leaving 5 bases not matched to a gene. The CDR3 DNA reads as TGTGCCAGCAGTCCTGGGACAGCCGGAAACACCATATATTTT. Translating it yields CASSPGTAGNTIYF.

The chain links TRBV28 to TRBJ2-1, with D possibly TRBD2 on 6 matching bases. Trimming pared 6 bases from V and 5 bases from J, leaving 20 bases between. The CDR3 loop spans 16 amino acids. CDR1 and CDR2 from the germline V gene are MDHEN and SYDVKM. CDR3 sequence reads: CASRSREPFLNNEQFF. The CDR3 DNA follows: TGTGCCAGCAGATCCCGGGAGCCGTTCTTAAACAATGAGCAGTTCTTC.

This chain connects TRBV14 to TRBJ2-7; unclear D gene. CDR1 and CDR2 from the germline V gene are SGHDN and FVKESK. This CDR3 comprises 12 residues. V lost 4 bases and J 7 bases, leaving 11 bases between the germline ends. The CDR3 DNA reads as TGTGCCAGCAGCCTATTACCCGGGGAGCAGTACTTC. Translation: CASSLLPGEQYF.

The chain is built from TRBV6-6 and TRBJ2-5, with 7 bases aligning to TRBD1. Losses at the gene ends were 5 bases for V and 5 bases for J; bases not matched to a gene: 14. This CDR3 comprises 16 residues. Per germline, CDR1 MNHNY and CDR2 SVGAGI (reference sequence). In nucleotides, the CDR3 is TGTGCCAGCAGTCCCTTAAGACAGGGCGGATTGGAGACCCAGTACTTC. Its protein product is CASSPLRQGGLETQYF.

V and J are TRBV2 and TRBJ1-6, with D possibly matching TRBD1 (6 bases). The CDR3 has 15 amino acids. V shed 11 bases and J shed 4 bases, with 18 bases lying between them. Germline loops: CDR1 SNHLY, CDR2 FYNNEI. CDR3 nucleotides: TGTGCCGTCCATCCGAGACAGGCGTATAATTCACCCCTCCACTTT. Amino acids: CAVHPRQAYNSPLHF.

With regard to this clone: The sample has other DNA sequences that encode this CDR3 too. CDR3 in DNA: TGTGCCAGCAGTCAGTTCCGGGACTACAGGACCGGGGAGCTGTTTTTT. Protein sequence: CASSQFRDYRTGELFF. The V call is TRBV9, the J call TRBJ2-2; 7 bases map to TRBD2. V was pared by 5 bases and J by 5 bases, with 12 bases of the junction left unmatched. This CDR3 contains 16 residues. The germline CDR1 and CDR2 sequences are SGDLS and YYNGEE. Combining the CDR3 with reference TRBV9 and TRBJ2-2 gives the whole variable domain DSGVTQTPKHLITATGQRVTLRCSPRSGDLSVYWYQQSLDQGLQFLIQYYNGEERAKGNILERFSAQQFPDLHSELNLSSLELGDSALYFCASSQFRDYRTGELFFGEGSRLTVL.

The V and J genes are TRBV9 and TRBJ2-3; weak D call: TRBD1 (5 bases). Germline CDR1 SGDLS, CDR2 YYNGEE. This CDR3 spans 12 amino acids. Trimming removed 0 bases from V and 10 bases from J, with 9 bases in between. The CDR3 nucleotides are TGTGCCAGCAGCGTAGTGACAGAAGCGCAGTATTTT. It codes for CASSVVTEAQYF.

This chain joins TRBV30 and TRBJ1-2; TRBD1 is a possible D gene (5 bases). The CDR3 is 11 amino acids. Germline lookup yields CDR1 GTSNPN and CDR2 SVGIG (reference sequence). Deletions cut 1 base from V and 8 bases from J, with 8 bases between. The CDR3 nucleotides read TGTGCCTGGAGTGCCAGGGCAGGCTACACCTTC. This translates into CAWSARAGYTF.

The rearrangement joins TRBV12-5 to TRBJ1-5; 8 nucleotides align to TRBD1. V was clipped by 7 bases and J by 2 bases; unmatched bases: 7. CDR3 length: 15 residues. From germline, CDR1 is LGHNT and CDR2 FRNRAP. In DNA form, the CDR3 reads TGTGCTAGTGACCTCCCAGGGGGCGGCAATCAGCCCCAGCATTTT. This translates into CASDLPGGGNQPQHF.

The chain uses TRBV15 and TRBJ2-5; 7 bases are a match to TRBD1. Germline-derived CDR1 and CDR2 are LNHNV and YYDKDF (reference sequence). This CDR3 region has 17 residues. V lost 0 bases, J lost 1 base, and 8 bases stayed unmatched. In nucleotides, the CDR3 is TGTGCCACCAGCAGAGATCATATGGGGGACAGCCAAGAGACCCAGTACTTC. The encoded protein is CATSRDHMGDSQETQYF. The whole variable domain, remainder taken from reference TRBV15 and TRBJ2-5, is DAMVIQNPRYQVTQFGKPVTLSCSQTLNHNVMYWYQQKSSQAPKLLFHYYDKDFNNEADTPDNFQSRRPNTSFCFLDIRSPGLGDTAMYLCATSRDHMGDSQETQYFGPGTRLLVL.

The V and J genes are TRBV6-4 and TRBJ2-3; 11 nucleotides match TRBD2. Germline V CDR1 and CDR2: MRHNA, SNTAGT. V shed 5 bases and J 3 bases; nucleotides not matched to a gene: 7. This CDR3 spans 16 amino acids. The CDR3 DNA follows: TGTGCCAGCAGTCCCTCCGGGACTAGCGGAACAGATACGCAGTATTTT. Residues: CASSPSGTSGTDTQYF.

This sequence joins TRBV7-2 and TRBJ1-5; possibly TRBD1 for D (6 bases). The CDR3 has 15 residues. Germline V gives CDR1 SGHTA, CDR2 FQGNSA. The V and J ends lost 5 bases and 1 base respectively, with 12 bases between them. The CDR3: CASSRGTGSNQPQHF. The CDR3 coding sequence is TGTGCCAGCAGCCGGGGCACAGGGAGCAATCAGCCCCAGCATTTT. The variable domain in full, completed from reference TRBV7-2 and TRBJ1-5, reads GAGVSQSPSNKVTEKGKDVELRCDPISGHTALYWYRQSLGQGLEFLIYFQGNSAPDKSGLPSDRFSAERTGGSVSTLTIQRTQQEDSAVYLCASSRGTGSNQPQHFGDGTRLSIL.

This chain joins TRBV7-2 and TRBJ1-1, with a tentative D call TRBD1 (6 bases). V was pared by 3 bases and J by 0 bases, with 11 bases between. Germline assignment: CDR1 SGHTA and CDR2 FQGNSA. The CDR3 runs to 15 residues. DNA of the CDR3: TGTGCCAGCAGCTTGGACTGGACAGTGAACACTGAAGCTTTCTTT. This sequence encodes CASSLDWTVNTEAFF.

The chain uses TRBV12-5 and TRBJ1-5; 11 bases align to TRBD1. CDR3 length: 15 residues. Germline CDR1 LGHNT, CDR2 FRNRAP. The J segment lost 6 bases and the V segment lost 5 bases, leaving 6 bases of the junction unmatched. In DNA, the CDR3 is TGTGCTAGTGGTCACGGACAGGGGGCGGGTCAGCCCCAGCATTTT. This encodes CASGHGQGAGQPQHF.

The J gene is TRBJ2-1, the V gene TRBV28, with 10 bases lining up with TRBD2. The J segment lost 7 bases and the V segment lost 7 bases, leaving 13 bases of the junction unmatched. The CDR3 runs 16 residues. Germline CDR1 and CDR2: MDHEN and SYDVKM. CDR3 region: CASMGGVLAGANEQFF. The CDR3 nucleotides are TGTGCCAGCATGGGGGGCGTTCTAGCGGGAGCAAATGAGCAGTTCTTC.

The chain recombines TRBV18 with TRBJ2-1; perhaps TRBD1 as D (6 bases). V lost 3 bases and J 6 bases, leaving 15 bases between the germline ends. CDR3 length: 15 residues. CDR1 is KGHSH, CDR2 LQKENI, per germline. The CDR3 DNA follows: TGTGCCAGCTCACCGATCAGGGGACCGGTCAATGAGCAGTTCTTC. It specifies CASSPIRGPVNEQFF.

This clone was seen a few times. CDR3 sequence reads: CASSIQGTQETQYF. The CDR3 DNA sequence: TGTGCCAGCAGCATACAGGGAACTCAAGAGACCCAGTACTTC. The chain joins TRBV6-6 to TRBJ2-5, with D maybe TRBD1 (6 bases). Germline loops: CDR1 MNHNY, CDR2 SVGAGI (reference sequence). The length of the CDR3 is 14 residues. Deletions cut 6 bases from V and 2 bases from J, with 13 bases between.

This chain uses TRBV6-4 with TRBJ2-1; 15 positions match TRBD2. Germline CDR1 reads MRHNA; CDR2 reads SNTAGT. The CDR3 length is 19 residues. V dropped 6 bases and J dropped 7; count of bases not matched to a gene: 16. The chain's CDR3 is CASSENPWTSGGALNEQFF. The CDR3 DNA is TGTGCCAGCAGCGAAAATCCTTGGACTAGCGGGGGGGCCTTGAATGAGCAGTTCTTC.

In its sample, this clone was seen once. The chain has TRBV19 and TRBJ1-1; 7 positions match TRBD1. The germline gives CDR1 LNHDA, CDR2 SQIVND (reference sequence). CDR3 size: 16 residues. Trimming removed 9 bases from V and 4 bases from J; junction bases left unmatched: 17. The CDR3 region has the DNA TGTGCCAGCAGACCCCGGACAGGTATGGGACGCACTGAAGCTTTCTTT. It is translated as CASRPRTGMGRTEAFF.